A single sample is the source of the 10 T cell receptor beta chains below, sequenced in a study of blood T cell repertoires in COVID-19. The data were produced by immunoSEQ multiplex PCR, yet TCRdb's version contains in-frame clones alone and is incomplete. The sample includes 180,000 or so clones, 70% to 85% seen only once; the top ten take roughly 15%. The sample taken for sequencing was PBMCs or T cells enriched from blood (not recorded which). Receptors were obtained from a man aged 45 to 65 who had recovered from COVID-19.

This sequence joins TRBV18 and TRBJ1-5, with 8 bases lining up with TRBD1. Germline V gives CDR1 KGHSH, CDR2 LQKENI. V shed 6 bases and J 3 bases; nucleotides not matched to a gene: 10. The CDR3 runs 16 residues. The CDR3 protein is CASSGQGAVLNQPQHF. CDR3 nucleotide sequence: TGTGCCAGCTCCGGGCAGGGGGCTGTACTCAATCAGCCCCAGCATTTT. Complete variable domain (other parts from reference TRBV18 and TRBJ1-5): NAGVMQNPRHLVRRRGQEARLRCSPMKGHSHVYWYRQLPEEGLKFMVYLQKENIIDESGMPKERFSAEFPKEGPSILRIQQVVRGDSAAYFCASSGQGAVLNQPQHFGDGTRLSIL.

The rearrangement uses TRBV19 and TRBJ2-1; the match to TRBD2 covers 8 bases. After removal of 4 bases from V and 3 bases from J, the junction contained 5 bases not matched to a gene. The CDR3 spans 15 residues. Germline V gene data show CDR1 as LNHDA and CDR2 as SQIVND (reference sequence). CDR3 sequence reads: CASSSLGLDYNEQFF. DNA for the CDR3: TGTGCCAGTAGTAGTCTGGGACTAGACTACAATGAGCAGTTCTTC. Together with reference TRBV19 and TRBJ2-1, the CDR3 gives the full variable domain: DGGITQSPKYLFRKEGQNVTLSCEQNLNHDAMYWYRQDPGQGLRLIYYSQIVNDFQKGDIAEGYSVSREKKESFPLTVTSAQKNPTAFYLCASSSLGLDYNEQFFGPGTRLTVL.

The CDR3 loop reads CASSPERAQPQHF. The CDR3 bases are TGTGCCAGCTCACCGGAGAGGGCTCAGCCCCAGCATTTT. The rearrangement uses TRBV18 and TRBJ1-5, with no clear D. The ends were cut back, 3 bases at V and 6 bases at J, with 9 bases in the middle. CDR3 length equals 13 residues. Looked up from germline, CDR1 is KGHSH and CDR2 is LQKENI.

The chain carries TRBV19 and TRBJ1-1, with 8 nucleotides matching TRBD1. Germline lookup yields CDR1 LNHDA and CDR2 SQIVND (reference sequence). The CDR3 runs to 16 residues. Trimming removed 4 bases from V and 2 bases from J; junction bases left unmatched: 9. CDR3 in DNA: TGTGCCAGTAGTACTCGACAGGGGACAAAAAACACTGAAGCTTTCTTT. Encoded protein: CASSTRQGTKNTEAFF.

This chain links TRBV19 with TRBJ1-5; D is uncertain. Germline CDR1 and CDR2: LNHDA and SQIVND (reference sequence). CDR3 length: 14 residues. Between the trimmed V and J ends, which lost 3 bases and 3 bases, there was a span of 9 bases. CDR3 DNA sequence: TGTGCCAGTAGTATGCCAGGAAACAATCAGCCCCAGCATTTT. Residues: CASSMPGNNQPQHF.

This chain links TRBV7-8 with TRBJ2-7, with no clear D. The CDR3 is 12 residues long. The V end lost 5 bases, the J end lost 3 bases, and 8 bases lay between the germline ends. Germline CDR1 SGHVS, CDR2 FQNEAQ. In DNA, the CDR3 is TGTGCCAGCAGCCTCCAGTTCTACGAGCAGTACTTC. Translation: CASSLQFYEQYF.

The rearrangement joins TRBV29-1 to TRBJ1-2; D is unclear. The CDR3 is 13 amino acids. V gave up 7 bases and J gave up 6 bases, with 18 bases separating them. The germline V gene encodes CDR1 SQVTM and CDR2 ANQGSEA. The CDR3 is CSATMVGENGYTF. The CDR3 DNA is TGCAGCGCCACGATGGTTGGGGAGAATGGCTACACCTTC. Full variable domain (missing parts from reference TRBV29-1 and TRBJ1-2): SAVISQKPSRDICQRGTSLTIQCQVDSQVTMMFWYRQQPGQSLTLIATANQGSEATYESGFVIDKFPISRPNLTFSTLTVSNMSPEDSSIYLCSATMVGENGYTFGSGTRLTVV.

The rearrangement joins TRBV5-1 to TRBJ1-2, with D possibly matching TRBD1 (5 bases). V dropped 0 bases and J dropped 2 bases, with 11 bases sitting between them. Per the germline V gene, CDR1 is SGHRS and CDR2 is YFSETQ. This CDR3 has 15 residues. CDR3: CASSLDRQTNYGYTF. The CDR3 DNA reads as TGCGCCAGCAGCTTGGATCGACAGACGAACTATGGCTACACCTTC.

The V and J genes are TRBV20-1 and TRBJ1-2; D remains unclear. Germline CDR1 DFQATT, CDR2 SNEGSKA (reference sequence). CDR3 length equals 13 residues. Trimming took off 3 bases at V and 0 bases at J, with 8 bases between the two ends. CDR3 residues: CSASRGSNYGYTF. CDR3 nucleotide sequence: TGCAGTGCTAGTCGAGGGTCTAACTATGGCTACACCTTC.

This rearrangement joins TRBV30 to TRBJ2-3; D might be TRBD1 (5 bases). The germline CDR1 and CDR2 sequences are GTSNPN and SVGIG (reference sequence). The V end lost 0 bases, the J end lost 3 bases, and 10 bases lay between the germline ends. The CDR3 spans 14 residues. The CDR3 is CAWSVPGATDTQYF. The CDR3 DNA reads TGTGCCTGGAGTGTACCTGGGGCAACAGATACGCAGTATTTT.